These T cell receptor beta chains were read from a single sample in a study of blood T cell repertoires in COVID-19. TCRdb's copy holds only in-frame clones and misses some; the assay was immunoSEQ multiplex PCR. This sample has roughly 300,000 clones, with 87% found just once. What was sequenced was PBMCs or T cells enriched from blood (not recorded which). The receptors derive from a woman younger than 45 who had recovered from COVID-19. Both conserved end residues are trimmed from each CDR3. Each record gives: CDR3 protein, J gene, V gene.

CDR3: ASSTQGVETQY
J: TRBJ2-5
V: TRBV19

CDR3: ASRPGQGVFYEQY
J: TRBJ2-7
V: TRBV5-1

CDR3: ASTRNREAPGYT
J: TRBJ1-2
V: TRBV2

CDR3: ASSVRGRISGNTIY
J: TRBJ1-3
V: TRBV6-1

CDR3: ASSPTDFNYGYT
J: TRBJ1-2
V: TRBV4-2

CDR3: ASSPPYGFGYT
J: TRBJ1-2
V: TRBV7-9

CDR3: ASSVGVAGSSTDTQY
J: TRBJ2-3
V: TRBV9

CDR3: ASSPPSSGELF
J: TRBJ2-2
V: TRBV18

CDR3: ASSVSGGIQY
J: TRBJ2-4
V: TRBV12-3/TRBV12-4

CDR3: ASSPGDLNTEAF
J: TRBJ1-1
V: TRBV28

CDR3: ASSLTGRTEAF
J: TRBJ1-1
V: TRBV12-3/TRBV12-4